The entry below describes one TCR beta chain. The sample holds many counts of this clonotype. Its specific antigen is unknown. No base quality values were provided; no much bigger clone lies one nucleotide off. TCR beta CDR3 regions were amplified from RNA transcripts. For the first round of RT-PCR on the TCR CDR3, the HTBI primer set was used together with the Qiagen OneStep RT-PCR kit. A second multiplex PCR round built the libraries, followed by size selection and purification. The libraries were sequenced on an Illumina HiSeq2000 using paired-end 100 bp reads. Turning to the authors' computational methods: Raw data were processed with SOAPnuke, discarding reads with adapters, uncalled bases, mean Phred below 15, or no exact constant-primer or identifier match. High-quality paired reads were merged using COPE v1.2.5, and each unique nucleotide sequence was defined as a clonotype. Clonotypes were aligned to IMGT TRBV, TRBD and TRBJ reference segments using MiTCR v1.1. Analysis was restricted to V-J combinations with a frequency above 0.0001, which covered roughly 99% of repertoires. The TCS score was defined as the ratio of F50 (clonal expansion) to E x V (chaos), calculated using BLOSUM62-based TCRdist between CDR3 peptides within each V-J. Welch's t-statistics and random forest reduced some 510 V-J features to 13, which were used in a naive Bayes classifier (R e1071). Clones were called with MiXCR by TCRdb after fastp trimmed the public reads at Q25, and only in-frame beta chains were retained. Each CDR3 protein appears once, grouped with its most common genes and DNA. The V and J calls were not made by the authors but by TCRdb's processing. For this sample the table gives 490,000 or so distinct CDR3 sequences, of which about 16% were detected only once. Together, the top ten hold 25% to 35% of the sample.

The data originate from a study of T cells in Graves' hyperthyroidism and ophthalmopathy (dated by TCRdb to the late 2010s). Notes on the research overall: Peripheral blood samples were taken at the time of initial diagnosis, prior to any treatment. A discovery cohort of about a hundred patients, about 40 with Graves' ophthalmopathy and about 60 with stable Graves' hyperthyroidism, was used to find distinguishing TCR V-J signatures. Prospective prediction of ophthalmopathy was tested in an independent validation cohort consisting of 18 to 20 hyperthyroidism patients and about 17 patients who later progressed to ophthalmopathy. For training and testing, the roughly 100 patients in the discovery cohort were randomly divided in a 7:3 ratio. In addition, the study compared T-cell repertoires in thyroid tissue and in blood from five or six Graves' hyperthyroidism patients. After sampling, hyperthyroidism patients received methimazole starting at 30 mg daily, and ophthalmopathy patients received high-dose intravenous methylprednisolone. The paper reports TCR Vbeta CDR3 sequencing of more than 120 peripheral blood samples: over 40 ophthalmopathy, fewer than 80 hyperthyroidism and around 17 progressor patients.

Broader findings and caveats from the paper: Most expanded thyroid clonotypes (frequency above 0.001) were also detected in blood, a finding suggesting that blood repertoires may reflect thyroid immune responses. Sample size was not statistically predetermined, and blinding of investigators to group allocation was not performed. A 13 V-J signature model separated ophthalmopathy from stable hyperthyroidism, with around 90% sensitivity and roughly 84% specificity in cross-validation and 80%/75% in testing. In validation, the model predicted progression to ophthalmopathy a median of roughly 6.5 months before onset, with about 70% sensitivity and about 72% specificity.

Trimming removed 1 base from V and 8 bases from J, leaving 9 bases between the germline ends. The CDR3 starts with the cysteine, ends with the phenylalanine, and has 12 residues. Solely the CDR3 DNA is kept, with 36 bases framed from the first base. CDR1 and CDR2, per the germline V gene (reference sequence), are DFQATT and SNEGSKA. Ophthalmopathy patients had moderately to severely active disease, with a Clinical Activity Score of 3 or more, a NOSPECS grade of 4 or more, and a disease duration of less than 3 months. Exclusion was applied to patients with uncontrolled infections, other autoimmune diseases, pregnancy or lactation. Diagnoses were established on the basis of clinical symptoms, serum thyroxine and TRAb, thyroid ultrasound, and orbital computed tomography. PBMCs were isolated from more than 8 ml of fresh peripheral blood by Ficoll-Paque density gradient centrifugation. Total RNA was extracted using Trizol reagent, and RNA quality was assessed on an Agilent 2100 Bioanalyzer.

Sequenced: blood. This clonotype originated in a woman between 25 and 40 years old with Graves' ophthalmopathy. The chain couples TRBV20-1 to TRBJ2-1; the D gene assignment is ambiguous. In nucleotide form, the sequence is TGCAGTGCTAGAGGAGCCCGGGATGAGCAGTTCTTC. Its protein reads: CSARGARDEQFF.